These T cell receptor beta chains were read from a single sample in a study of blood T cell repertoires in COVID-19. The protocol was immunoSEQ multiplex PCR, while the TCRdb copy is restricted to in-frame clones and leaves out a portion. The data hold around 290,000 clones, with roughly 86% observed a single time. The sample consisted of peripheral blood. All receptors derive from a woman aged 45 to 65 who had recovered from COVID-19. CDR3s include the opening cysteine and the closing phenylalanine or tryptophan. The order of the fields is V gene, J gene, D gene, CDR3 protein. D genes are given only for firm matches.

TRBV27	TRBJ2-3	TRBD2	CASSLDRTSVSDTQYF
TRBV20-1	TRBJ2-1	TRBD2	CSAREPSGVFF
TRBV4-1	TRBJ2-7	.	CASSQGVGVEQYF
TRBV28	TRBJ1-2	TRBD1	CASSSTGSYSYGYTF
TRBV2	TRBJ2-2	TRBD1	CASSLDRVHGELFF
TRBV5-5	TRBJ1-4	.	CASSLGQIDEKLFF
TRBV7-9	TRBJ1-1	.	CASSESPTGTEAFF
TRBV6-2/TRBV6-3	TRBJ1-2	.	CASSYWGRGFTF
TRBV9	TRBJ2-2	TRBD1	CASSAPQGADTGELFF
TRBV11-3	TRBJ2-2	.	CASSLATGGHGELFF
TRBV24-1	TRBJ2-3	.	CATSDYRRGSTDTQYF
TRBV3-1/TRBV3-2	TRBJ2-3	TRBD2	CASGLGGAGNTQYF
TRBV27	TRBJ2-1	TRBD2	CASSLLAGFEQFF
TRBV28	TRBJ2-5	.	CASSLRGGLETQYF
TRBV18	TRBJ2-7	.	CASSLALYEQYF
TRBV6-5	TRBJ2-2	.	CASSYVTQGTGELFF
TRBV5-4	TRBJ2-2	TRBD2	CASSTGLAGDPGELFF
TRBV28	TRBJ1-1	.	CASSLRGALANTEAFF
TRBV25-1	TRBJ1-2	.	CASSEGGVSGYTF
TRBV19	TRBJ2-1	.	CASSTKIGQLGEQFF
TRBV18	TRBJ1-3	.	CASSPGSSGNTIYF
TRBV11-2	TRBJ2-7	.	CASSLVFQGSSYEQYF
TRBV30	TRBJ1-4	TRBD1	CAWSVGQAQEKLFF
TRBV6-6	TRBJ1-5	TRBD1	CASTLDRASNQPQHF
TRBV6-6	TRBJ2-7	TRBD1	CASTPTGNLHEQYF
TRBV28	TRBJ1-2	TRBD1	CASRPVGGRDYGYTF
TRBV7-2	TRBJ1-1	.	CASSLISNTEAFF
TRBV5-4	TRBJ2-3	TRBD2	CASSLDQTSGTDTQYF
TRBV28	TRBJ1-5	.	CASALNQPQHF
TRBV28	TRBJ2-1	.	CASSLFRVRRANNEQFF
TRBV5-1	TRBJ2-7	TRBD1	CASSSRKGDSEQYF
TRBV5-8	TRBJ1-5	.	CASSFRDNQPQHF
TRBV20-1	TRBJ1-3	TRBD1	CSASQGAGGNTIYF
TRBV12-3/TRBV12-4	TRBJ2-1	.	CASSPLNEQFF
TRBV5-4	TRBJ1-6	.	CASSLGGPLSSYNSPLHF
TRBV14	TRBJ2-7	TRBD2	CASGTSSLKQYF
TRBV19	TRBJ1-1	TRBD1	CASISDRATEAFF
TRBV21-1	TRBJ1-2	.	CASSKGTSGGYTF
TRBV7-9	TRBJ1-6	.	CASSRYNSPLHF
TRBV10-3	TRBJ1-1	.	CAISESIDRVAFF
TRBV6-2/TRBV6-3	TRBJ1-1	.	CASSYSDQTTEAFF
TRBV5-1	TRBJ1-1	.	CASRRAGGNTEAFF
TRBV6-5	TRBJ1-1	.	CASQIEEWSTEAFF
TRBV5-1	TRBJ2-3	TRBD1	CASSPQDRSTDTQYF
TRBV6-5	TRBJ1-6	.	CASSRGGDSPLHF